Listed below are T cell receptor beta chains from one sample, sequenced in a study of cytomegalovirus exposure and HLA in healthy donors. TCRdb keeps only in-frame clones here, not all; method: immunoSEQ multiplex PCR. The sample lists 150,000 to 200,000 clones; around four fifths were seen once. Sequencing used PBMCs. The receptors were sampled from a woman in her 50s in good health and CMV-seronegative. Both conserved end residues are part of each CDR3. The D gene is left open where the match is weak. Clone size is not always given. Where it is, it says once, few, many or a class for expanded clones.

d_call	v_call	j_call	clone_size	cdr3_nt	cdr3_aa
TRBD1	TRBV7-9	TRBJ2-2	-	TGTGCCAGCAGAAAAATCCAGGGGGTACAGGAGCTGTTTTTT	CASRKIQGVQELFF
-	TRBV2	TRBJ1-4	-	TGTGCCAGCAGTGGAGGGTTTAAGACTACGGAAAAACTGTTTTTT	CASSGGFKTTEKLFF
-	TRBV27	TRBJ2-3	-	TGTGCCAGCAGTGCCTCGGGAATCGCTACGCAGTATTTT	CASSASGIATQYF
TRBD2	TRBV6-5	TRBJ2-1	-	TGTGCCAGCAGTTACTCCCTAGCGGGGGGGCCCAATGAGCAGTTCTTC	CASSYSLAGGPNEQFF
-	TRBV6-5	TRBJ1-2	few	TGTGCCAGTACCCCCGGAGGGGAGAACTATGGCTACACCTTC	CASTPGGENYGYTF
-	TRBV5-1	TRBJ2-7	-	TGCGCCAGCAGCCCCAGTGGGGGGTGGTACGAGCAGTACTTC	CASSPSGGWYEQYF
-	TRBV7-2	TRBJ2-2	few	TGTGCCAGCAGCCGCAGGGCAGGGGCCTACACCGGGGAGCTGTTTTTT	CASSRRAGAYTGELFF
-	TRBV4-3	TRBJ2-7	-	TGCGCCAGCAGCCAAGATACAGAATCCTACGAGCAGTACTTC	CASSQDTESYEQYF
-	TRBV16	TRBJ1-4	-	TGTGCCAGCAGCCGGACCGGGACACATCAGGAAAAACTGTTTTTT	CASSRTGTHQEKLFF
-	TRBV7-2	TRBJ1-6	-	TGTGCCAGCAGCTTAGGCAGGGATCGATCACCCCTCCACTTT	CASSLGRDRSPLHF
-	TRBV9	TRBJ2-1	few	TGTGCCAGCAGCGGAGGAACAGGGCCTTACAATGAGCAGTTCTTC	CASSGGTGPYNEQFF
TRBD1	TRBV4-3	TRBJ2-2	-	TGCGCCAGCAGCCAAGGGGCCGACAGGGGGCTCGGGGAGCTGTTTTTT	CASSQGADRGLGELFF
TRBD1	TRBV28	TRBJ1-1	-	TGTGCCAGCAGTTTAGGCCCTACAGGGGCCACTGAAGCTTTCTTT	CASSLGPTGATEAFF
TRBD1	TRBV29-1	TRBJ1-3	-	TGCAGCGCCCCGGACAGGGTTGGAAACACCATATATTTT	CSAPDRVGNTIYF
-	TRBV6-6	TRBJ1-6	-	TGTGCCAGCGACAAGGGAGGGGCCCAAAATTCACCCCTCCACTTT	CASDKGGAQNSPLHF
TRBD1	TRBV29-1	TRBJ2-7	-	TGCAGCGTGCAAACAGGGGGCGCCTCCTACGAGCAGTACTTC	CSVQTGGASYEQYF
-	TRBV4-1	TRBJ2-6	once	TGCGCCAGCAGCCTCCGCTCTGGGGCCAACGTCCTGACTTTC	CASSLRSGANVLTF
TRBD1	TRBV6-6	TRBJ1-1	few	TGTGCCAGCAGACCCGGGACAGGGATCTTGAACACTGAAGCTTTCTTT	CASRPGTGILNTEAFF
-	TRBV10-1	TRBJ1-2	once	TGCGCCAGCACCCTGGAGGGGGGGTATGGCTACACCTTC	CASTLEGGYGYTF
TRBD1	TRBV10-3	TRBJ2-7	-	TGTGCCGTTGGGACAGGGGATACCTACGAGCAGTACTTC	CAVGTGDTYEQYF
-	TRBV10-3	TRBJ2-1	-	TGTGCCATCAGTGATCCTAGTTACGCCTCCCCTGAGCAGTTCTTC	CAISDPSYASPEQFF
-	TRBV19	TRBJ2-6	-	TGTGCCAGTACCTCGGGAGAGCCCGCGTCTGGGGCCAACGTCCTGACTTTC	CASTSGEPASGANVLTF
-	TRBV6-6	TRBJ2-2	-	TGTGCCAGCACTTATCAGGGGCTTACCGGGGAGCTGTTTTTT	CASTYQGLTGELFF
TRBD1	TRBV6-5	TRBJ2-7	-	TGTGCCAGCAGTCATCGACAGGGTCCCTACGAGCAGTACTTC	CASSHRQGPYEQYF
-	TRBV6-5	TRBJ1-2	-	TGTGCCAGCAGTTACTCCGCCGGTAACTATGGCTACACCTTC	CASSYSAGNYGYTF
TRBD1	TRBV6-6	TRBJ2-7	few	TGTGCCAGCTCTTTTGGTGGGACAGGCCGTGCCTACGAGCAGTACTTC	CASSFGGTGRAYEQYF
-	TRBV7-2	TRBJ2-5	-	TGTGCCAGCAGCTTCGGTGAGACCCAGTACTTC	CASSFGETQYF
-	TRBV9	TRBJ2-5	-	TGTGCCAGCAACAGGGGGGGGGCTAGCGGCCTATCGGGGACCCAGTACTTC	CASNRGGASGLSGTQYF
TRBD1	TRBV7-2	TRBJ1-5	once	TGTGCCAGCAGCTTAGATCACGTGGGGACAGGGAGCAATCAGCCCCAGCATTTT	CASSLDHVGTGSNQPQHF
TRBD2	TRBV11-3	TRBJ2-7	-	TGTGCCAGCAGCCCGACTAGCGGGGGCTACGAGCAGTACTTC	CASSPTSGGYEQYF
-	TRBV10-3	TRBJ1-1	-	TGTGCCATCAGGAAGGAGGGTCAGGACACTGAAGCTTTCTTT	CAIRKEGQDTEAFF
-	TRBV28	TRBJ1-6	-	TGTGCCAGCAGTCCTGGACAGCTCTATAATTCACCCCTCCACTTT	CASSPGQLYNSPLHF
-	TRBV7-2	TRBJ2-7	-	TGTGCCAGCATCCTAGGTTACGAGCAGTACTTC	CASILGYEQYF
TRBD2	TRBV10-1	TRBJ2-7	-	TGCGCCAGCAGTGACCAGCGGGGGCGGGCAACCTACGAGCAGTACTTC	CASSDQRGRATYEQYF
-	TRBV6-4	TRBJ2-1	-	TGTGCCAGCAGTGAAGGCAGGAGGGCCAATGAGCAGTTCTTC	CASSEGRRANEQFF
-	TRBV28	TRBJ2-7	-	TGTGCCAGCAGTTTTTCGACACACTACGAGCAGTACTTC	CASSFSTHYEQYF
-	TRBV5-1	TRBJ1-2	-	TGCGCCAGCAGCCCGGACACGAACTATGGCTACACCTTC	CASSPDTNYGYTF